This T cell receptor beta chain is drawn from a study of blood T cell repertoires in COVID-19. Study as a whole: COVID-19 samples collected from the United States, Italy and Spain covered acute and convalescent phases. Sources were T cells, B-cell-depleted T cells, or PBMCs; the material itself was cDNA or gDNA.

As handled by the study authors: Estimates of nucleated cell counts were drawn from the amplification of reference gene primers. Sequencing was performed with immunoSEQ multiplex PCR; in TCRdb, only in-frame clones are kept and a portion is missing. Clone size and V and J calls were adopted from that table, with D and trimming inferred from the DNA. The data show a few hundred thousand clones, 84% seen once. V was clipped by 5 bases and J by 5 bases, with 16 bases between them. The CDR3 contains 13 residues. Germline CDR1 reads GTSNPN; CDR2 reads SVGIG (reference sequence). The sample consisted of peripheral blood. The chain is built from TRBV30 and TRBJ2-7, with D perhaps matching TRBD1 or TRBD2 (5 bases each). This receptor was taken from a woman between 35 and 50 years old who had recovered from COVID-19. The CDR3, as DNA: TGTGCCTGGGGGGGATGGAGGCCCGACGAGCAGTACTTC. It is translated as CAWGGWRPDEQYF.